These T cell receptor beta chains were read from a single sample in a study of radiation and T cells in renal cell carcinoma. The data were produced by immunoSEQ multiplex PCR, yet TCRdb's version contains in-frame clones alone and is incomplete. The data hold 100,000 to 150,000 clones, with around 84% observed a single time. The sample consisted of blood, taken from a patient whose treatment included radiotherapy and nephrectomy. Every receptor here comes from a woman aged 60-75 years with renal cell carcinoma. Both conserved end residues are part of each CDR3. A D gene is named only where the DNA matches it firmly. Only some rows state a clone size, as once, few, many or a class for expanded clones.

j_call clone_size v_call d_call cdr3_aa cdr3_nt
TRBJ2-3 . TRBV6-6 . CASSYERSTDTQYF TGTGCCAGCAGTTACGAGCGGAGCACAGATACGCAGTATTTT
TRBJ1-2 . TRBV9 . CASSTQGGGDGYTF TGTGCCAGCAGCACACAGGGAGGAGGGGATGGCTACACCTTC
TRBJ1-1 . TRBV16 . CASSPQGFAEAFF TGTGCCAGCAGCCCGCAGGGGTTCGCTGAAGCTTTCTTT
TRBJ1-1 few TRBV10-3 . CAAGEGEAFF TGTGCCGCGGGGGAGGGTGAAGCTTTCTTT
TRBJ2-2 once TRBV6-4 . CASSPIAVAGELFF TGTGCCAGCAGTCCCATAGCGGTAGCCGGGGAGCTGTTTTTT
TRBJ1-2 . TRBV6-1 TRBD1 CASNQGVSYGYTF TGTGCCAGCAACCAGGGGGTTTCCTATGGCTACACCTTC
TRBJ1-2 once TRBV5-6 TRBD1 CASSLYRGIGGYTF TGTGCCAGCAGCTTGTACAGGGGGATAGGGGGCTACACCTTC
TRBJ2-3 . TRBV4-2 . CASSQDLPDTQYF TGTGCCAGCAGCCAAGATCTCCCAGATACGCAGTATTTT
TRBJ1-2 . TRBV30 . CAWSPHREAGYTF TGTGCCTGGAGCCCCCACAGGGAAGCTGGCTACACCTTC
TRBJ2-6 . TRBV10-3 TRBD2 CAISPLAEISGANVLTF TGTGCCATCAGTCCCCTAGCGGAAATCTCTGGGGCCAACGTCCTGACTTTC
TRBJ2-2 . TRBV6-6 . CASRGGELFF TGTGCCAGCAGGGGCGGGGAGCTGTTTTTT
TRBJ2-5 . TRBV7-6 . CASSLAETQYF TGTGCCAGCAGCTTAGCGGAGACCCAGTACTTC
TRBJ2-4 many TRBV7-8 . CASSPGPGKNIQYF TGTGCCAGCAGCCCAGGGCCGGGCAAAAACATTCAGTACTTC
TRBJ2-1 . TRBV2 TRBD1 CASSEGQGAVDNEQFF TGTGCCAGCAGCGAGGGACAGGGGGCGGTCGACAATGAGCAGTTCTTC
TRBJ1-5 . TRBV5-1 . CASSLSGSNQPQHF TGCGCCAGCAGCTTATCAGGGTCAAATCAGCCCCAGCATTTT
TRBJ1-1 once TRBV10-3 TRBD1 CAISPTGGETEAFF TGTGCCATCAGTCCGACAGGGGGCGAAACTGAAGCTTTCTTT
TRBJ2-7 . TRBV9 . CASSVGGGEQYF TGTGCCAGCAGCGTAGGGGGCGGCGAGCAGTACTTC
TRBJ1-1 . TRBV2 TRBD1 CASSEQLRGTEAFF TGTGCCAGCAGTGAACAACTCAGGGGGACTGAAGCTTTCTTT
TRBJ2-3 . TRBV21-1 . CASSTGGTDTQYF TGTGCCAGCAGCACAGGGGGCACAGATACGCAGTATTTT
TRBJ2-5 . TRBV6-1 . CASSRIQNQETQYF TGTGCCAGCAGTCGTATACAGAACCAAGAGACCCAGTACTTC
TRBJ2-7 once TRBV7-9 . CASSLILEEQYF TGTGCCAGCAGCTTAATACTAGAAGAGCAGTACTTC
TRBJ1-2 once TRBV27 TRBD1 CASTNGGTGGLDGYTF TGTGCCAGCACCAACGGAGGGACAGGGGGCCTAGACGGCTACACCTTC
TRBJ2-7 . TRBV6-1 . CASSEPGHMSYEQYF TGTGCCAGCAGTGAGCCCGGACACATGAGTTACGAGCAGTACTTC
TRBJ1-4 . TRBV6-1 TRBD1 CASSPVGQGYEKLFF TGTGCCAGCAGTCCCGTGGGACAGGGATATGAAAAACTGTTTTTT
TRBJ2-7 . TRBV5-1 . CASSLVRTDPYEQYF TGTGCCAGCAGCTTGGTAAGGACAGACCCCTACGAGCAGTACTTC
TRBJ2-6 . TRBV5-6 . CASRPRGGFGANVLTF TGTGCCAGCAGACCCCGAGGGGGGTTCGGGGCCAACGTCCTGACTTTC
TRBJ2-3 . TRBV7-9 TRBD2 CASSLGGGGDTQYF TGTGCCAGCAGCTTAGGGGGCGGGGGGGATACGCAGTATTTT
TRBJ2-3 . TRBV19 TRBD2 CASSRTSGGRSTDTQYF TGTGCCAGTAGTAGGACTAGCGGGGGCCGCAGCACAGATACGCAGTATTTT
TRBJ2-1 . TRBV5-1 TRBD2 CASSLSRSGGDDDNEQFF TGCGCCAGCAGCTTGAGTCGAAGCGGGGGGGACGATGACAATGAGCAGTTCTTC
TRBJ1-6 few TRBV7-9 . CASSLDSENSPLHF TGTGCCAGCAGCTTGGACAGTGAGAATTCACCCCTCCACTTT
TRBJ2-2 . TRBV6-1 TRBD2 CASSENRGAGMLFF TGTGCCAGCAGTGAGAATCGGGGAGCGGGGATGCTGTTTTTT
TRBJ2-7 . TRBV9 TRBD1 CASSPGGSPYEQYF TGTGCCAGCAGCCCAGGGGGCAGCCCCTACGAGCAGTACTTC
TRBJ1-2 once TRBV4-3 TRBD1 CASTSGPGQGYGYTF TGCGCCAGCACCTCAGGCCCCGGACAGGGCTATGGCTACACCTTC
TRBJ2-7 once TRBV9 . CASRSDRSYEQYF TGTGCCAGCAGATCAGACAGGAGCTACGAGCAGTACTTC
TRBJ2-5 . TRBV28 TRBD1 CASNHLSGTGEETQYF TGTGCCAGCAACCACTTGTCCGGGACAGGGGAAGAGACCCAGTACTTC
TRBJ1-2 . TRBV6-1 TRBD1 CASSEVPGDRVGGYTF TGTGCCAGCAGTGAAGTTCCCGGGGACAGGGTGGGTGGCTACACCTTC
TRBJ1-5 . TRBV6-1 TRBD1 CASSELQGQIQPQHF TGTGCCAGCAGTGAATTACAGGGACAGATCCAGCCCCAGCATTTT
TRBJ1-2 . TRBV5-1 TRBD1 CASSSPGQGYGYTF TGCGCCAGCAGCTCTCCGGGACAGGGCTATGGCTACACCTTC